Listed below are T cell receptor beta chains from one sample, sequenced in a study of neurological immune-mediated disorders. TCRdb re-called the 5' RACE reads through MiXCR, storing one row per CDR3 protein. The sample contains around 15,000 distinct CDR3 sequences, about a fifth of which appear only once. Sequencing used PBMCs. Receptors were obtained from a man aged 50-60 years in good health. Each CDR3 is given with its conserved first and last residue. The D gene is left open where the match is weak. The listing skips clone size in some rows; elsewhere it reads once, few, many or a size class.

D,size,V,J,CDR3,DNA
-,-,TRBV5-1,TRBJ2-7,CASSPRDHEQYF,TGCGCCAGCAGCCCCAGGGACCACGAGCAGTACTTC
TRBD2,-,TRBV5-6,TRBJ2-1,CASSLESFYVAGSSYNEQFF,TGTGCCAGCAGCTTGGAGAGTTTTTATGTAGCGGGTAGCTCCTACAATGAGCAGTTCTTC
-,many,TRBV20-1,TRBJ2-1,CSARGVADYNEQFF,TGCAGTGCTAGAGGGGTAGCGGACTACAATGAGCAGTTCTTC
TRBD2,-,TRBV18,TRBJ2-5,CASSPAGRQETQYF,TGTGCCAGCTCCCCAGCGGGAAGACAAGAGACCCAGTACTTC
-,many,TRBV7-9,TRBJ1-4,CASSLVSGSPNEKLFF,TGTGCCAGCAGCTTAGTTTCCGGGAGTCCTAATGAAAAACTGTTTTTT
TRBD2,many,TRBV14,TRBJ2-1,CASSQQSGSVEQFF,TGTGCCAGCAGCCAACAGAGCGGGAGCGTTGAGCAGTTCTTC
-,many,TRBV5-1,TRBJ2-7,CASSLLGVSPDEQYF,TGCGCCAGCAGCTTGTTAGGGGTGTCCCCGGACGAGCAGTACTTC
TRBD1,-,TRBV4-2,TRBJ2-7,CASSDYSGTASYEQYF,TGTGCCAGCAGCGACTACTCCGGGACAGCTTCCTACGAGCAGTACTTC
-,-,TRBV12-3/TRBV12-4,TRBJ2-1,CASSSTTRNEQFF,TGTGCCAGCAGTTCCACTACACGGAATGAGCAGTTCTTC
-,many,TRBV5-6,TRBJ1-1,CASSFVLVNTEAFF,TGTGCCAGCAGCTTTGTCCTAGTGAACACTGAAGCTTTCTTT
TRBD2,many,TRBV20-1,TRBJ2-1,CSARDLAGFYNEQFF,TGCAGTGCTAGAGATCTAGCGGGTTTTTACAATGAGCAGTTCTTC
-,medium-sized,TRBV7-9,TRBJ2-1,CASSDRTYNEQFF,TGTGCCAGCAGCGACCGAACGTACAATGAGCAGTTCTTC
-,-,TRBV5-1,TRBJ2-5,CASSFSGDQETQYF,TGCGCCAGCAGCTTTTCAGGGGACCAAGAGACCCAGTACTTC
TRBD2,few,TRBV5-1,TRBJ2-3,CASSLLSGIADTQYF,TGCGCCAGCAGCTTACTTAGCGGGATCGCAGATACGCAGTATTTT
-,many,TRBV7-7,TRBJ1-5,CVSSLGHPVSGETDQPQHF,TGTGTCAGCAGCTTAGGCCACCCGGTGTCAGGTGAAACCGATCAGCCCCAGCATTTT
-,medium-sized,TRBV28,TRBJ2-2,CASSWGGFTGELFF,TGTGCCAGCAGCTGGGGAGGTTTCACCGGGGAGCTGTTTTTT
-,-,TRBV28,TRBJ1-4,CASSLWDGKFPTNEKLFF,TGTGCCAGCAGCTTATGGGACGGAAAGTTCCCAACTAATGAAAAACTGTTTTTT